This T cell receptor beta chain comes out of a study of a mutant IDH1 vaccine in newly diagnosed glioma. The wider study: Initiation of the vaccine course occurred 4-6 weeks after radiotherapy alone, or alongside temozolomide cycles. The therapy given earlier, which was standard therapy, consisted of radiotherapy, temozolomide, or both, and most of the patients received both. Overall study results and limits: Overall, almost 95% of patients had vaccine-induced immune responses.

Germline values: CDR1 GTSNPN, CDR2 SVGIG (reference sequence). V was trimmed by 0 bases and J by 7 bases, leaving 12 bases between them. The CDR3 has 13 amino acids. Notes on this clone: Its antigen is not identified.

Time point: week 11, during vaccination. Each vaccine dose was 300 ug of mutant IDH1 20-mer peptide, with topical imiquimod. Assay: immunoSEQ multiplex PCR; the TCRdb copy retains only in-frame clones and omits some. The sample gives about 32,000 clones, about 78% of which show up once; around 24% is in the top ten. The TCR originated in a man aged 30 to 45 with glioma. This specimen was PBMCs, taken from a glioma patient whose treatment included an IDH1 peptide vaccine. The chain combines TRBV30 with TRBJ2-5; D is perhaps TRBD1 (5 bases). DNA of the CDR3: TGTGCCTGGAGTGTTCGCCCAGGGTGGACCCAGTACTTC. It specifies CAWSVRPGWTQYF.